These T cell receptor beta chains were read from a single sample in a study of identical twins. Each CDR3 protein gets one entry after TCRdb re-called the 5' RACE reads with MiXCR. The sample shows under 400,000 distinct CDR3 sequences, approximately 8.8% of them seen only once. The sample taken for sequencing was naive T cells sorted from blood. The receptors originated from a woman aged 50 to 60 in good health. CDR3s include the opening cysteine and the closing phenylalanine or tryptophan. D genes are given only for firm matches. Only some rows state a clone size, as once, few, many or a class for expanded clones.

cdr3_nt cdr3_aa clone_size j_call d_call cdr3_length v_call
TGTGCCAGCAGCTTAGACGGTTGGTCCCGAGAGAACATTCAGTACTTC CASSLDGWSRENIQYF - TRBJ2-4 - 16 TRBV11-2
TGTGCCAGCAGCCGATCGGGTCTCGCGGACGAGCAGTACTTC CASSRSGLADEQYF many TRBJ2-7 - 14 TRBV7-3
TGTGCCAGCAGCTTAATCGCAGGGCGAGAGACCCAGTACTTC CASSLIAGRETQYF many TRBJ2-5 - 14 TRBV11-2
TGTGCCAGCAGCCATGGAGCAGGGGACTATGGCTACACCTTC CASSHGAGDYGYTF few TRBJ1-2 - 14 TRBV3-1
TGTGCCAGCAGTTGGACCGCAAACATTCAGTACTTC CASSWTANIQYF few TRBJ2-4 - 12 TRBV12-3/TRBV12-4
TGTGCCAGCAGCGTAGTGGCAGGGGCTGGCGGCTACACCTTC CASSVVAGAGGYTF few TRBJ1-2 - 14 TRBV9
TGTGCCAGCATCGAAGCAGGGCGACGAGATACGCAGTATTTT CASIEAGRRDTQYF - TRBJ2-3 - 14 TRBV28
TGCGCCAGCAGCCCGGACTACAAAAACTACAATGAGCAGTTCTTC CASSPDYKNYNEQFF few TRBJ2-1 - 15 TRBV5-1
TGTGCCACCAGTGATTTTGACAGGGGAGATGGCTACACCTTC CATSDFDRGDGYTF few TRBJ1-2 TRBD1 14 TRBV24-1
TGTGCCAGCAGTTTAGACAGAGCCAAAAACATTCAGTACTTC CASSLDRAKNIQYF many TRBJ2-4 - 14 TRBV12-3/TRBV12-4
TGTGCCAGCAGCGTAGTTGCCGAAGCGGGAGCTGGCTACGAGCAGTACTTC CASSVVAEAGAGYEQYF many TRBJ2-7 TRBD2 17 TRBV9
TGCAGTGGTAGACTAGCTCCAGATACGCAGTATTTT CSGRLAPDTQYF - TRBJ2-3 TRBD2 12 TRBV20-1
TGCGCCAGCAGCAGCGTAGGCAGGGGGTTGGATGAGCAGTTCTTC CASSSVGRGLDEQFF many TRBJ2-1 TRBD1 15 TRBV5-1
TGCAGTGCTAGAGATCCCGTGGGAGGGTTGGCCAAAAACATTCAGTACTTC CSARDPVGGLAKNIQYF many TRBJ2-4 TRBD2 17 TRBV20-1
TGCGCCAGCAGCCAAACGGGGAACCTGGATAAGACCCAGTACTTC CASSQTGNLDKTQYF many TRBJ2-5 - 15 TRBV4-1
TGCGCCAGCAGCTTGGAAACAGGAGAGACCCAGTACTTC CASSLETGETQYF few TRBJ2-5 - 13 TRBV5-1
TGCAGCGTTCTACCCACCACAGGGTACTCCTACGAGCAGTACTTC CSVLPTTGYSYEQYF few TRBJ2-7 - 15 TRBV29-1
TGTGCCAGCAGGTTCGAGACAGATACGCAGTATTTT CASRFETDTQYF few TRBJ2-3 - 12 TRBV2
TGTGCCAGCAGCTTGGTTAGCGGGAGGGCCAATAATGAGCAGTTCTTC CASSLVSGRANNEQFF - TRBJ2-1 TRBD2 16 TRBV5-6
TGTGCCAGCAGCTTAGGTCGCGGGACAGGGGGTCAAAATGAGCAGTTCTTC CASSLGRGTGGQNEQFF few TRBJ2-1 TRBD1 17 TRBV11-2
TGTGCCAGCCGTTATTCCGGGGTAGCGGGAGGAGAGCAGTTCTTC CASRYSGVAGGEQFF few TRBJ2-1 TRBD2 15 TRBV12-3/TRBV12-4
TGTGCCACAGGACTGTACCAAGAGACCCAGTACTTC CATGLYQETQYF many TRBJ2-5 - 12 TRBV6-2/TRBV6-3
TGCGCCAGCAGCTTCCTGGGCGGTTTGGGGTACGAGCAGTACTTC CASSFLGGLGYEQYF few TRBJ2-7 - 15 TRBV5-1
TGTGCCAGCACGAGTCCCTTACCCCCAGATACGCAGTATTTT CASTSPLPPDTQYF - TRBJ2-3 - 14 TRBV6-5
TGCGCCAGCAGCTCTACAGGGTTAGGGGAGACCCAGTACTTC CASSSTGLGETQYF few TRBJ2-5 - 14 TRBV5-1
TGCGCCAGCAGCTCTTACTCAGCGGGAGGCGTATCCTACAATGAGCAGTTCTTC CASSSYSAGGVSYNEQFF - TRBJ2-1 TRBD2 18 TRBV5-1
TGTGCCTCCACGCTTAGCGGGGCGCAAGAGACCCAGTACTTC CASTLSGAQETQYF few TRBJ2-5 TRBD2 14 TRBV28
TGTGCCAGTAGTCCCCAAAGTCAGACCGGAATCTACGAGCAGTACTTC CASSPQSQTGIYEQYF once TRBJ2-7 - 16 TRBV19
TGTGCCAGCAGCTTGTGGGCTGGGGAAAAACTGTTTTTT CASSLWAGEKLFF - TRBJ1-4 - 13 TRBV5-8
TGTGCCAGCAGCTCCCGGGCCCAGCCTGGCGTAAAACTGTTTTTT CASSSRAQPGVKLFF many TRBJ1-4 - 15 TRBV11-2
TGTGCCAGCAGCCCTACCGGAAGATCTGGGGCCAACGTCCTGACTTTC CASSPTGRSGANVLTF few TRBJ2-6 - 16 TRBV14
TGTGCCAGCAGGAGAGTAGGCCTAAGCTCCTACGAGCAGTACTTC CASRRVGLSSYEQYF - TRBJ2-7 - 15 TRBV12-3/TRBV12-4
TGTGCCTGGAGTTTTAGAACCGGGGAGCTGTTTTTT CAWSFRTGELFF few TRBJ2-2 - 12 TRBV30
TGTGCCATCAGTGAGGCTAGCGGCAAAGAGACCCAGTACTTC CAISEASGKETQYF - TRBJ2-5 TRBD2 14 TRBV10-3
TGTGCCAGCAGTTACAGCGCGCTTCACTATGGCTACACCTTC CASSYSALHYGYTF few TRBJ1-2 - 14 TRBV6-2/TRBV6-3
TGTGCCAGCAGCCCGTCGGGACTTCAAAGCTCCTACAATGAGCAGTTCTTC CASSPSGLQSSYNEQFF few TRBJ2-1 - 17 TRBV9
TGTGCCAGCAGTCTCCGACCAGGGTGGGAATCCGAGCAGTACTTC CASSLRPGWESEQYF few TRBJ2-7 - 15 TRBV27
TGTGCCACCAATTCGGTTAACACTGAAGCTTTCTTT CATNSVNTEAFF few TRBJ1-1 - 12 TRBV24-1
TGTGCCAGCAGTTTCCGCCCGCGAGCCAAAAACATTCAGTACTTC CASSFRPRAKNIQYF - TRBJ2-4 - 15 TRBV12-3/TRBV12-4
TGTGCCAGCAGCTTGACCCGTTTGGGAGAGCAGTACTTC CASSLTRLGEQYF - TRBJ2-7 - 13 TRBV11-2
TGTGCCAGCAGTTACTGGCTAGCGGGAGGCAACACCGGGGAGCTGTTTTTT CASSYWLAGGNTGELFF - TRBJ2-2 TRBD2 17 TRBV6-2/TRBV6-3
TGTGCCACCAGCAGTTTTCAACAGGGGAACACCGGGGAGCTGTTTTTT CATSSFQQGNTGELFF - TRBJ2-2 - 16 TRBV15
TGTGCCAGCAGCTCTTTAGTGTGGGAGACCCAGTACTTC CASSSLVWETQYF few TRBJ2-5 - 13 TRBV11-2
TGCAGTGCTAGAGCCCGGAACAATGAGCAGTTCTTC CSARARNNEQFF few TRBJ2-1 - 12 TRBV20-1
TGTGCCAGCAGTCCCAACGGGGGTCGGGGAAACACCATATATTTT CASSPNGGRGNTIYF few TRBJ1-3 - 15 TRBV25-1
TGTGCCAGCAGCTTATCGGCAGGGGCCTATGGGAATGAGCAGTTCTTC CASSLSAGAYGNEQFF - TRBJ2-1 - 16 TRBV7-9
TGTGCCAGCAGCCATATGACAGGGAATTGGGCCAACGTCCTGACTTTC CASSHMTGNWANVLTF many TRBJ2-6 TRBD1 16 TRBV14
TGCGCCAGCAGCCAAGACGGACAGGGAGCTAACTATGGCTACACCTTC CASSQDGQGANYGYTF few TRBJ1-2 TRBD1 16 TRBV4-1
TGCAGCGTTGAAGTTAGCGGAGGCACCGGGGAGCTGTTTTTT CSVEVSGGTGELFF once TRBJ2-2 - 14 TRBV29-1
TGTGCCAGCTCGAACGGGGGAAGGGGCACAGATACGCAGTATTTT CASSNGGRGTDTQYF - TRBJ2-3 - 15 TRBV6-5
TGTGCCAGCAGCCGAGGGCTACTAGATCTCTCCTACAATGAGCAGTTCTTC CASSRGLLDLSYNEQFF few TRBJ2-1 - 17 TRBV6-5
TGTGCCAGCAGCAGCCAGGGGGGTTGGCGGGAGTCTTACGAGCAGTACTTC CASSSQGGWRESYEQYF few TRBJ2-7 - 17 TRBV21-1
TGTGCCAGCAGCTTTTATGAAGCGGGGTTCACCGGGGAGCTGTTTTTT CASSFYEAGFTGELFF few TRBJ2-2 TRBD2 16 TRBV5-6